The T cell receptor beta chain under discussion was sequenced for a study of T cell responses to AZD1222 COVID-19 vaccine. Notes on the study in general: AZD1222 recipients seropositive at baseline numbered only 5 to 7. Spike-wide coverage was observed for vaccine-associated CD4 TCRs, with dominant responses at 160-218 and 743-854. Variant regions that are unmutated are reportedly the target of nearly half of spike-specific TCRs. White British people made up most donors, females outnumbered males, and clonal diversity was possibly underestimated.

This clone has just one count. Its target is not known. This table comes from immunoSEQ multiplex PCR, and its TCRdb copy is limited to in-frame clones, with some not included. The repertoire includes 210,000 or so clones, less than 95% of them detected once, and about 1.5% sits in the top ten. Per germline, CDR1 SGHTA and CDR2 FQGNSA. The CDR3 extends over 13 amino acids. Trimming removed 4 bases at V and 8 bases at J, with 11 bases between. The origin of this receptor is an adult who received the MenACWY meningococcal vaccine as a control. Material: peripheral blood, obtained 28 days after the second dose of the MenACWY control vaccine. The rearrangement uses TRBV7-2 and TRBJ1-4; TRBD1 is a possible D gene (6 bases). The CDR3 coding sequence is TGTGCCAGCAGCTACCAGGGGAACGAAAAACTGTTTTTT. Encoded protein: CASSYQGNEKLFF.